These T cell receptor beta chains were read from a single sample in a study of siplizumab effects on memory and regulatory T cells. Only in-frame clones appear in the TCRdb table, and some are missing; sequencing was by immunoSEQ multiplex PCR. The table shows about 100,000 clones, with around 93% occurring only once. The sample consisted of non-Treg CD4+ T cells sorted from blood. The origin of the receptors is a human donor in good health. Each CDR3 is given with its conserved first and last residue. Fields, in order: clone size, D gene, V gene, J gene, CDR3 DNA, CDR3 protein. The D gene is left open where the match is weak. The size of a clone is reported for some rows only, either as once, few or many, or as a class for expanded clones.

size: .; D: TRBD2; V: TRBV5-1; J: TRBJ2-3; DNA: TGCGCCAGCAGCTTGGGTGCTAGCGGGAGTCTCGCAGATACGCAGTATTTT; CDR3: CASSLGASGSLADTQYF
size: .; D: .; V: TRBV5-1; J: TRBJ2-1; DNA: TGCGCCAGCAGCTTGGGACTTCCCTCCTACAATGAGCAGTTCTTC; CDR3: CASSLGLPSYNEQFF
size: .; D: TRBD2; V: TRBV4-1; J: TRBJ2-3; DNA: TGCGCCAGCAGCCAGCGGGAGTCTAGCACAGATACGCAGTATTTT; CDR3: CASSQRESSTDTQYF
size: .; D: .; V: TRBV5-1; J: TRBJ2-1; DNA: TGCGCCAGCAGCTTGGTCGGGGCGAGGGGAGAAGAGCAGTTCTTC; CDR3: CASSLVGARGEEQFF
size: .; D: .; V: TRBV19; J: TRBJ2-3; DNA: TGTGCCAGTAGTATGGGACCGAGCACAGATACGCAGTATTTT; CDR3: CASSMGPSTDTQYF
size: .; D: .; V: TRBV28; J: TRBJ2-7; DNA: TGTGCCAGCAGTTTGTCCGGGAGTCTCTACGAGCAGTACTTC; CDR3: CASSLSGSLYEQYF
size: .; D: TRBD1; V: TRBV2; J: TRBJ2-7; DNA: TGTGCCAGCAGCGCTGGGACAGTATCCTACGAGCAGTACTTC; CDR3: CASSAGTVSYEQYF
size: .; D: .; V: TRBV12-5; J: TRBJ1-5; DNA: TGTGCTAGTGGTTTGGCGGGGGGGAGCAATCAGCCCCAGCATTTT; CDR3: CASGLAGGSNQPQHF
size: .; D: .; V: TRBV18; J: TRBJ1-1; DNA: TGTGCCAGCTCACCACCGAGACAGGTAATGAACACTGAAGCTTTCTTT; CDR3: CASSPPRQVMNTEAFF
size: once; D: TRBD2; V: TRBV4-1; J: TRBJ2-2; DNA: TGCGCCAGCAGCCACCAAAGGGCGGGGGAAAACACCGGGGAGCTGTTTTTT; CDR3: CASSHQRAGENTGELFF
size: once; D: TRBD2; V: TRBV27; J: TRBJ2-7; DNA: TGTGCCAGCAGTTTTCTCTTGAGCGGGAGGGCCTACGAGCAGTACTTC; CDR3: CASSFLLSGRAYEQYF